Shown below are 21 T cell receptor beta chains from a single sample sequenced in a study of T cell responses to AZD1222 COVID-19 vaccine. Sequencing was performed with immunoSEQ multiplex PCR; in TCRdb, only in-frame clones are kept and a portion is missing. The sample yields 130,000 or so clones, approximately 85% seen once. Sequenced material: peripheral blood, taken 28 days after the second dose of the MenACWY control vaccine. The receptors were sampled from an adult who received the MenACWY meningococcal vaccine as a control.

The genes are TRBV29-1 and TRBJ1-1; D gene unclear. The V gene's germline CDR1 is SQVTM and CDR2 ANQGSEA. The CDR3 runs to 13 residues. V lost 7 bases, J lost 4 bases, and 16 bases lay in between. The CDR3 nucleotides read TGCAGCGCTGCGCGTCTCGAGGGCACTGAAGCTTTCTTT. Translated, it gives CSAARLEGTEAFF.

The chain carries TRBV6-2 or TRBV6-3 and TRBJ1-1; 12 bases are shared with TRBD1. CDR3 length equals 19 residues. CDR1 MNHEY and CDR2 SVGEGT come from the germline V gene. V was pared by 5 bases and J by 5 bases, with 18 bases of the junction left unmatched. The CDR3 protein is CASSTWGQGARRVSTEAFF. The CDR3 nucleotides read TGTGCCAGCAGTACCTGGGGACAGGGGGCGCGACGGGTCAGTACTGAAGCTTTCTTT.

The chain carries TRBV4-3 and TRBJ2-1; tentatively, D is TRBD2 (6 bases). The CDR3 sequence is 16 residues long. V lost 3 bases and J 4 bases, leaving 16 bases between the germline ends. Germline CDR1 reads LGHNA; CDR2 reads YSLEER. In DNA, the CDR3 is TGCGCCAGCAGCCAGCTTAGCGGCAGTAAATACAATGAGCAGTTCTTC. It codes for CASSQLSGSKYNEQFF.

On this clone itself: The germline gene is not matched at one end of the junction; a read error may be the cause. V is TRBV6-1 and J is TRBJ2-3; TRBD2 matches 9 bases. Germline assignment: CDR1 MNHNS and CDR2 SASEGT. CDR3 size: 13 residues. The CDR3 region is CASSPLERGVQGF. The DNA of the CDR3 is TGTGCCAGCAGTCCCTTAGAGCGGGGGGTGCAGGGTTTT.

The J gene is TRBJ1-5, the V gene TRBV27, with D possibly being TRBD1 (5 bases). V lost 5 bases, J lost 6 bases, and 14 bases lay in between. The CDR3 has 14 amino acids. Germline V CDR1 and CDR2: MNHEY, SMNVEV (reference sequence). CDR3 amino acids: CASSPGTSIQPQHF. CDR3 DNA sequence: TGTGCCAGCAGTCCCGGGACCTCGATTCAGCCCCAGCATTTT.

The rearrangement joins TRBV12-5 to TRBJ1-5; 8 bases are shared with TRBD1. This CDR3 is built from 18 residues. Germline CDR1 reads LGHNT; CDR2 reads FRNRAP. The V gene end was trimmed by 0 bases and the J gene end by 7 bases; junction bases not matched to a gene: 14. The CDR3: CASGLVVHFDRGYQPQHF. In DNA, the CDR3 is TGTGCTAGTGGTTTGGTTGTTCATTTTGACAGGGGATACCAGCCCCAGCATTTT.

This chain links TRBV3-1 (or the pseudogene TRBV3-2) with TRBJ2-7; D may be TRBD2 (5 bases). Trimming removed 2 bases from V and 3 bases from J, with 8 bases in between. The CDR3 extends over 13 amino acids. The germline V gene encodes CDR1 LGHDT and CDR2 YNNKEL (reference sequence). DNA for the CDR3: TGTGCCAGCAGCCAAAACCGGGGCTACGAGCAGTACTTC. Protein sequence: CASSQNRGYEQYF.

The V gene is TRBV11-2, the J gene TRBJ1-2; D is unresolved. CDR3 size: 14 residues. Germline assignment: CDR1 SGHAT and CDR2 FQNNGV. Deletions cut 4 bases from V and 8 bases from J, with 17 bases between. The CDR3, as DNA: TGTGCCAGCAGCTCCGTCGCGGCGAAGCAGGGCTACACCTTC. It is translated as CASSSVAAKQGYTF.

The gene calls are TRBV4-1 and TRBJ2-1, with 11 bases identical to TRBD2. This CDR3 is built from 15 residues. Looked up from germline, CDR1 is MGHRA and CDR2 is YSYEKL. Trimming cost V 2 bases and J 7 bases; bases outside gene matches: 4. In DNA, the CDR3 is TGCGCCAGCAGCCAAACTAGCGGGAGAGTGAATGAGCAGTTCTTC. This sequence encodes CASSQTSGRVNEQFF.

The V call is TRBV2, the J call TRBJ2-1; 11 nucleotides match TRBD2. Trimming cost V 6 bases and J 0 bases; bases outside gene matches: 1. Germline CDR1 SNHLY, CDR2 FYNNEI. CDR3 size: 15 residues. CDR3 amino acids: CASRGTSGSYNEQFF. The CDR3 DNA reads TGTGCCAGCAGGGGGACTAGCGGCTCCTACAATGAGCAGTTCTTC.

The rearrangement links TRBV6-5 to TRBJ2-1; D possibly corresponds to TRBD1 (6 bases). V was cut by 8 bases and J by 8 bases, with 13 bases left in between. Per the germline V gene, CDR1 is MNHEY and CDR2 is SVGAGI. The CDR3 is 12 amino acids. The CDR3 region has the DNA TGTGCCAGCTCGGACAGCCTTGATGAGCAGTTCTTC. Amino acid sequence: CASSDSLDEQFF.

This clone was detected only a few times. V gene TRBV2 combines with J gene TRBJ2-7; 8 bases agree with TRBD1. The CDR3 contains 14 residues. Germline CDR1 SNHLY, CDR2 FYNNEI. The trim removed 6 bases at V and 7 bases at J, leaving 11 bases unmatched. The CDR3 loop reads CASSPGQGLGEQYV. Written as DNA, the CDR3 is TGTGCCAGCAGCCCCGGACAGGGCTTGGGTGAGCAGTACGTC.

V and J are TRBV2 and TRBJ2-7; 12 bases match TRBD2. Germline CDR1 reads SNHLY; CDR2 reads FYNNEI. The CDR3 extends over 13 amino acids. The ends lost 5 bases at V and 6 bases at J; junction bases unmatched: 2. CDR3 nucleotides: TGTGCCAGCAGTCTGACTAGCGGGAGCGAGCAGTACTTC. Translated: CASSLTSGSEQYF.

This clone was counted between two and nine times. The rearrangement uses TRBV28 and TRBJ2-5, with 10 positions matching TRBD1. V lost 5 bases, J lost 5 bases, and 11 bases stayed unmatched. The CDR3 extends over 16 amino acids. The germline gives CDR1 MDHEN, CDR2 SYDVKM. The DNA for the CDR3 is TGTGCCAGCAGTGCCTTTCGACAGGGGGCTATGGAGACCCAGTACTTC. Translated: CASSAFRQGAMETQYF.

The genes are TRBV19 and TRBJ2-5; TRBD1 aligns across 10 bases. Unmatched junction bases numbered 3, after V lost 4 bases and J lost 4 bases. Looked up from germline, CDR1 is LNHDA and CDR2 is SQIVND (reference sequence). This CDR3 is built from 14 residues. The DNA for the CDR3 is TGTGCCAGTAGTACGACAGGGGGCACAGAGACCCAGTACTTC. This codes for CASSTTGGTETQYF.

The chain carries TRBV29-1 and TRBJ2-1, with a possible D match to TRBD2 (5 bases). With 7 bases removed from V and 6 bases from J, the gap between germline ends came to 22 bases. The CDR3 contains 15 residues. Per the germline V gene, CDR1 is SQVTM and CDR2 is ANQGSEA. The CDR3 sequence is CSAGVLAGGGNEQFF. The CDR3 DNA follows: TGCAGCGCCGGGGTTCTAGCCGGAGGCGGCAATGAGCAGTTCTTC.

This clone was seen just once. The J gene is TRBJ1-3, the V gene TRBV19; D call uncertain. Trimming took off 5 bases at V and 0 bases at J, with 23 bases between the two ends. The CDR3 is 19 amino acids. Germline V CDR1 and CDR2: LNHDA, SQIVND (reference sequence). CDR3 nucleotide sequence: TGTGCCAGTAGTGAGGGAAAGCCGACGGTCCCAGGCTCTGGAAACACCATATATTTT. Encoded protein: CASSEGKPTVPGSGNTIYF.

This clone has only one observation. The rearrangement joins TRBV25-1 to TRBJ2-7, with 8 bases lining up with TRBD1. V trimming: 4 bases; J trimming: 7 bases; junction bases outside the gene matches: 9. Germline CDR1 reads MGHDK; CDR2 reads SYGVNS. This CDR3 contains 14 residues. CDR3 loop: CASSALDRVGEQYF. The CDR3 nucleotides are TGTGCCAGCAGTGCCCTGGACAGGGTCGGAGAGCAGTACTTC.

Here the CDR3 DNA reads TGCGCCAGCAGTGACTCTAATGAAAAACTGTTTTTT. It is translated as CASSDSNEKLFF. The chain uses TRBV10-2 and TRBJ1-4; D unresolved. The germline V gene has CDR1 WSHSY and CDR2 SAAADI. V gave up 3 bases and J gave up 3 bases, with 2 bases separating them. This CDR3 spans 12 amino acids.

CDR3 bases: TGTGCCAGCAGTTACTCGACAGGGCCGATAGTCGAGCAGTTCTTC. Its protein is CASSYSTGPIVEQFF. The chain joins TRBV6-5 to TRBJ2-1; TRBD1 matches at 7 bases. The CDR3 length is 15 residues. With 0 bases clipped from V and 10 bases from J, the junction kept 9 bases outside the gene matches. In germline, CDR1 is MNHEY, CDR2 SVGAGI.

This clone has a single count. The chain uses TRBV7-9 and TRBJ1-5; 9 bases are a match to TRBD1. J lost 4 bases, V lost 4 bases, and 2 bases had no gene match. The germline V gene has CDR1 SEHNR and CDR2 FQNEAQ (reference sequence). This CDR3 has 14 residues. The CDR3 coding sequence is TGTGCCAGCAGCTCCGGACAGGGGAATCAGCCCCAGCATTTT. It specifies CASSSGQGNQPQHF.